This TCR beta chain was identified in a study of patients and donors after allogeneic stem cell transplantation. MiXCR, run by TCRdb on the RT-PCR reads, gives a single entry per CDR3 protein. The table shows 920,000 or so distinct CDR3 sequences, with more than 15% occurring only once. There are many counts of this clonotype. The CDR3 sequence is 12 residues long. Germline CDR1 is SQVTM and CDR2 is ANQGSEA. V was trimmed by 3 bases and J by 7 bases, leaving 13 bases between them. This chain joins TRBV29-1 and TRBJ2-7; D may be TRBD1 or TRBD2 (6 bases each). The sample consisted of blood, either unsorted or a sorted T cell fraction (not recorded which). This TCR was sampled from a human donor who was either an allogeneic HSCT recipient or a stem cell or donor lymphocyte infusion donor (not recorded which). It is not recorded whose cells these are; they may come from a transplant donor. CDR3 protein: CSVDLATGEQYF. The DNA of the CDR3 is TGCAGCGTTGATCTAGCGACAGGAGAGCAGTACTTC.